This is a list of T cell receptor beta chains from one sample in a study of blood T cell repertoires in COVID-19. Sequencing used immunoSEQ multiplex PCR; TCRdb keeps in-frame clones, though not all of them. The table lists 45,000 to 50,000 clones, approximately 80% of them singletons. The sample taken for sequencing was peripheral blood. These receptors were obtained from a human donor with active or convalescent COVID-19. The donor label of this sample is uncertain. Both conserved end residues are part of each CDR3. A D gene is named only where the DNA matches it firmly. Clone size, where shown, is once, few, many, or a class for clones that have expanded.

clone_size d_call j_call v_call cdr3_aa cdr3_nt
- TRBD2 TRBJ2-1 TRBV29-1 CSVEKLREASYNEQFF TGCAGCGTTGAGAAATTGCGGGAGGCCAGCTACAATGAGCAGTTCTTC
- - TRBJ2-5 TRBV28 CASSLGGTVGETQYF TGTGCCAGCAGTTTAGGGGGGACAGTCGGAGAGACCCAGTACTTC
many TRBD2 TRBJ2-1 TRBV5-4 CASITREALNEQFF TGTGCCAGCATAACACGGGAGGCCCTTAATGAGCAGTTCTTC
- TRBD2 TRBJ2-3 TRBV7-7 CASSLGTSGVPDTQYF TGTGCCAGCAGCTTAGGTACTAGCGGGGTCCCAGATACGCAGTATTTT
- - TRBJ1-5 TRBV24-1 CATSDFQDNQPQHF TGTGCCACCAGTGATTTCCAGGACAATCAGCCCCAGCATTTT
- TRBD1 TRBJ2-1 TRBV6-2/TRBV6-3 CASSPGTGLRYNEQFF TGTGCCAGCAGTCCGGGGACAGGGCTGAGGTACAATGAGCAGTTCTTC
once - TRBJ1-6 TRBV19 CASSIGGGTRNSPLHF TGTGCCAGTAGTATAGGGGGAGGAACCAGGAATTCACCCCTCCACTTT
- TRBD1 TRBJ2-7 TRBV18 CASSSEGTGAAMEQYF TGTGCCAGCTCCTCCGAGGGGACAGGGGCGGCGATGGAGCAGTACTTC
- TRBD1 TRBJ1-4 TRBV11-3 CASSAGTATNEKLFF TGTGCCAGCAGCGCCGGGACAGCAACTAATGAAAAACTGTTTTTT
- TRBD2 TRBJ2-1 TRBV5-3 CARSQTLRTSESYNEQFF TGTGCCAGAAGCCAAACACTTCGGACTAGCGAGTCCTACAATGAGCAGTTCTTC
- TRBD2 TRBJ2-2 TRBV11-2 CASSLVRTSGRGRTGELFF TGTGCCAGCAGCTTAGTGCGGACTAGCGGGAGGGGGAGGACCGGGGAGCTGTTTTTT
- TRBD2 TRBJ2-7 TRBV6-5 CASRKSGGRPYEQYF TGTGCCAGCAGGAAGAGCGGGGGAAGACCCTACGAGCAGTACTTC
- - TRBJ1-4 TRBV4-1 CASSQAYEKLFF TGCGCCAGCAGCCAAGCCTACGAAAAACTGTTTTTT
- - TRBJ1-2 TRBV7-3 CASSNDMNYGYTF TGTGCCAGCAGCAACGACATGAACTATGGCTACACCTTC
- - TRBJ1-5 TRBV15 CATSARPGGSQPQHF TGTGCCACCAGCGCGCGTCCGGGGGGTAGTCAGCCCCAGCATTTT
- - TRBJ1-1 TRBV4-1 CASSVSGGVAEAFF TGCGCCAGCAGCGTTTCGGGGGGGGTGGCTGAAGCTTTCTTT